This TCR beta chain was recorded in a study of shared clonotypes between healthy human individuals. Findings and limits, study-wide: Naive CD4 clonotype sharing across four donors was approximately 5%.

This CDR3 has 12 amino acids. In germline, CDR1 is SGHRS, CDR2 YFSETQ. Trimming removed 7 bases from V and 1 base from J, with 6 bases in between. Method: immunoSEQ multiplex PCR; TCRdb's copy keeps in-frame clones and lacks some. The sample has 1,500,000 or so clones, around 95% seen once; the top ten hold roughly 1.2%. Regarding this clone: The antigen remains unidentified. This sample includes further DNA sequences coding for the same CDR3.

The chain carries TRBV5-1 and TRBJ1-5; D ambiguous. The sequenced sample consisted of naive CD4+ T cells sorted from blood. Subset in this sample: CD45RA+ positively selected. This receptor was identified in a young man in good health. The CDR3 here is CASRVSNQPQHF. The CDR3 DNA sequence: TGCGCCAGCCGCGTGAGCAATCAGCCCCAGCATTTT.